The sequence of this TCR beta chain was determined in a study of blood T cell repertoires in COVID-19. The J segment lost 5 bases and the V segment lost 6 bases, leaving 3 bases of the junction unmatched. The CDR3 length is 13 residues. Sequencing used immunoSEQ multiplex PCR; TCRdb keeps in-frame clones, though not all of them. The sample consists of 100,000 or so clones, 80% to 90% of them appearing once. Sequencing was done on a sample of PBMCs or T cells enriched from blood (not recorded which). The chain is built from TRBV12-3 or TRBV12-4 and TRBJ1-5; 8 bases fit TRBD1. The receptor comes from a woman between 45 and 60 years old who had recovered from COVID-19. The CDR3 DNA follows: TGTGCCAGCAGCCTGACAGGGGATCAGCCCCAGCATTTT. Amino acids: CASSLTGDQPQHF.